This TCR beta chain was captured by sequencing in a study of OX40 agonist ivuxolimab in advanced cancers. Notes on the study in general: Those patients achieving a partial response at 0.1-3.0 mg/kg showed among the lowest clonal expansion.

Trimming cost V 6 bases and J 4 bases; bases outside gene matches: 6. Germline V CDR1 and CDR2: LNHDA, SQIVND (reference sequence). This CDR3 is built from 15 residues. Comment on this clone: Its antigen is not identified.

Profiling relied on immunoSEQ multiplex PCR, and the TCRdb table lists in-frame clones only, not all of them. Among fewer than 30,000 clones listed, 80% to 90% were seen once. The J gene is TRBJ1-5, the V gene TRBV19, with 10 bases lining up with TRBD1. The clonotype was recovered from an adult with an advanced solid tumor such as melanoma, head and neck, liver or kidney cancer. Sequenced material: CD4+ or CD8+ T cells sorted from blood, taken in a trial of the OX40 agonist ivuxolimab. The CDR3 bases are TGTGCCAGTAGGTCCGGGACAGGGGTAAATCAGCCCCAGCATTTT. Its protein product is CASRSGTGVNQPQHF. Combining the CDR3 with reference TRBV19 and TRBJ1-5 gives the whole variable domain DGGITQSPKYLFRKEGQNVTLSCEQNLNHDAMYWYRQDPGQGLRLIYYSQIVNDFQKGDIAEGYSVSREKKESFPLTVTSAQKNPTAFYLCASRSGTGVNQPQHFGDGTRLSIL.